These T cell receptor beta chains were read from a single sample in a study of T cell responses to AZD1222 COVID-19 vaccine. Method: immunoSEQ multiplex PCR; TCRdb's copy keeps in-frame clones and lacks some. The sample includes about 86,000 clones, roughly 87% of them seen just once. Sequenced here: peripheral blood, sampled on day 0 of AZD1222 vaccination. All receptors come from an adult in good health. The CDR3 runs from the conserved cysteine through the conserved F or W. D genes are given only for firm matches. Rows give clone size only sometimes, using once, few, many, or a class for an expanded clone.

>TRBJ2-1|.|TRBV19|.
CASSIGQGRSYNEQFF
TGTGCCAGTAGTATAGGTCAGGGGAGGTCCTACAATGAGCAGTTCTTC
>TRBJ2-1|TRBD2|TRBV4-2|.
CASSQSTPGTSGALYNEQFF
TGTGCCAGCAGCCAGTCCACCCCCGGGACTAGCGGGGCCCTTTACAATGAGCAGTTCTTC
>TRBJ2-7|TRBD2|TRBV7-2|.
CASSGRGLAVSYEQYF
TGTGCCAGCAGCGGACGGGGACTAGCGGTTTCCTACGAGCAGTACTTC
>TRBJ1-4|.|TRBV12-3/TRBV12-4|once
CASRDSGYSPVFF
TGTGCCAGCAGAGACAGCGGGTATAGCCCTGTTTTTTTT
>TRBJ2-7|TRBD2|TRBV5-4|.
CASSFPGTRSYEQYF
TGTGCCAGCAGTTTCCCCGGGACTAGATCCTACGAGCAGTACTTC
>TRBJ1-2|.|TRBV9|.
CASSVGTGVYGYTF
TGTGCCAGCAGCGTAGGCACAGGAGTCTATGGCTACACCTTC
>TRBJ2-7|TRBD1|TRBV10-3|.
CAISEASGTDTYEQYF
TGTGCCATCAGTGAGGCTTCTGGGACAGATACCTACGAGCAGTACTTC
>TRBJ1-2|.|TRBV6-5|.
CASSQTGDGYTF
TGTGCCAGCAGCCAGACAGGAGACGGCTACACCTTC
>TRBJ2-6|.|TRBV3-1/TRBV3-2|.
CASSQDGGANVLTF
TGTGCCAGCAGCCAAGATGGGGGGGCCAACGTCCTGACTTTC
>TRBJ1-2|.|TRBV5-6|.
CASSLSRGSGYTF
TGTGCCAGCAGCCTAAGCAGGGGTTCTGGCTACACCTTC
>TRBJ2-5|TRBD2|TRBV3-1/TRBV3-2|.
CASSQLLTSGGPGETQYF
TGTGCCAGCAGCCAACTCCTGACTAGCGGGGGGCCGGGAGAGACCCAGTACTTC
>TRBJ2-7|.|TRBV3-1/TRBV3-2|.
CASSQDLKGGEQYF
TGTGCCAGCAGCCAAGATTTAAAAGGAGGCGAGCAGTACTTC
>TRBJ1-2|.|TRBV5-8|.
CASSFVGTDYGYTF
TGTGCCAGCAGCTTCGTCGGGACGGACTATGGCTACACCTTC
>TRBJ1-1|.|TRBV15|.
CATSRGYPLTEAFF
TGTGCCACCAGCAGAGGATACCCACTCACTGAAGCTTTCTTT
>TRBJ2-1|.|TRBV7-7|.
CASSLMVGAYNEQFF
TGTGCCAGCAGCTTAATGGTTGGAGCCTACAATGAGCAGTTCTTC
>TRBJ1-2|.|TRBV29-1|.
CSLGGVEKGYTF
TGCAGCCTCGGGGGGGTAGAAAAGGGCTACACCTTC
>TRBJ1-6|.|TRBV4-3|.
CASSQELRNNSPLHF
TGCGCCAGCAGCCAAGAGCTCCGGAATAATTCACCCCTCCACTTT
>TRBJ1-1|TRBD1|TRBV3-1/TRBV3-2|.
CASIPGGMNTEAFF
TGTGCCAGCATCCCAGGGGGGATGAACACTGAAGCTTTCTTT
>TRBJ1-2|TRBD1|TRBV5-1|.
CASSSDRGGMFYGYTF
TGCGCCAGCAGCTCGGACAGGGGGGGAATGTTCTATGGCTACACCTTC
>TRBJ2-6|.|TRBV27|.
CASSPVGGWGANVLTF
TGTGCCAGCAGTCCCGTCGGAGGCTGGGGGGCCAACGTCCTGACTTTC
>TRBJ2-7|.|TRBV10-3|.
CAIRGGGVDEQYF
TGTGCCATCAGGGGGGGAGGCGTGGACGAGCAGTACTTC
>TRBJ2-7|TRBD1|TRBV29-1|.
CSVLRDSYEQYF
TGCAGCGTCCTTCGGGACAGCTACGAGCAGTACTTC
>TRBJ1-1|.|TRBV7-9|.
CASSEHTEAFF
TGTGCCAGCAGCGAACACACTGAAGCTTTCTTT
>TRBJ1-1|TRBD1|TRBV6-5|.
CASSYVDRVGTEAFF
TGTGCCAGCAGTTACGTCGACAGGGTCGGCACTGAAGCTTTCTTT
>TRBJ2-1|TRBD1|TRBV2|.
CASRRTGLNEQFF
TGTGCCAGCAGGCGGACAGGGTTAAATGAGCAGTTCTTC
>TRBJ2-7|TRBD2|TRBV18|.
CASSFSSGSSYEQYF
TGTGCCAGCTCTTTTAGTAGCGGGAGCTCCTACGAGCAGTACTTC
>TRBJ1-6|.|TRBV18|.
CASSPRSTDLNSPLHF
TGTGCCAGCTCACCGAGGTCGACCGATCTTAATTCACCCCTCCACTTT
>TRBJ2-2|.|TRBV7-2|once
CASSVDRRTGELFF
TGTGCCAGCAGCGTGGACAGAAGGACCGGGGAGCTGTTTTTT
>TRBJ1-2|.|TRBV6-5|.
CASSQAGGDYGYTF
TGTGCCAGCAGCCAGGCCGGGGGGGACTATGGCTACACCTTC
>TRBJ1-2|.|TRBV6-5|.
CASTTTGTRGGYTF
TGTGCCAGCACCACAACCGGGACCAGGGGTGGCTACACCTTC
>TRBJ2-1|.|TRBV5-3|.
CARSLRSTNNEQFF
TGTGCCAGAAGCCTACGGTCAACAAACAATGAGCAGTTCTTC
>TRBJ2-2|.|TRBV19|.
CASTPSRARTGELFF
TGTGCCAGTACCCCTTCGAGGGCGCGGACCGGGGAGCTGTTTTTT
>TRBJ2-1|TRBD2|TRBV11-2|.
CASSLQAGNYNEQFF
TGTGCCAGCAGCTTACAAGCGGGGAATTACAATGAGCAGTTCTTC
>TRBJ2-5|.|TRBV7-2|.
CASSLFRQETQYF
TGTGCCAGCAGCTTATTCCGCCAAGAGACCCAGTACTTC
>TRBJ1-1|.|TRBV3-1/TRBV3-2|few
CASREQGQNTEAFF
TGTGCCAGCAGGGAACAGGGCCAGAACACTGAAGCTTTCTTT
>TRBJ2-3|.|TRBV7-2|.
CASSRAYTDTQYF
TGTGCCAGCAGCCGGGCCTACACAGATACGCAGTATTTT
>TRBJ1-5|TRBD1|TRBV6-5|.
CASRGQALGLEPQHF
TGTGCCAGCAGGGGACAGGCCTTGGGATTGGAGCCCCAGCATTTT
>TRBJ1-1|.|TRBV2|.
CASSEFGWSDKNTEAFF
TGTGCCAGCAGTGAATTCGGCTGGTCGGATAAGAACACTGAAGCTTTCTTT
>TRBJ2-7|.|TRBV29-1|.
CSAAGGRGRGEQYF
TGCAGCGCGGCGGGGGGCAGGGGGCGCGGCGAGCAGTACTTC
>TRBJ2-1|TRBD2|TRBV5-6|.
CASSDLSGRSYNEQFF
TGTGCCAGCAGCGACCTTAGCGGGAGATCCTACAATGAGCAGTTCTTC
>TRBJ2-1|.|TRBV5-1|.
CASSLGQLGHEQFF
TGCGCCAGCAGCTTGGGACAGCTGGGCCATGAGCAGTTCTTC
>TRBJ1-1|.|TRBV6-5|once
CASSTTGNTEAFF
TGTGCCAGCAGTACCACAGGGAACACTGAAGCTTTCTTT